The entry that follows covers one T cell receptor (beta chain) sequence. This clone is a singleton in its sample. Which antigen it targets is not known. The input lacks base qualities; no much larger clone sits a single base away. Collaborating institutions collected whole blood in K2EDTA tubes following their own protocols. Collaborator samples were shipped for TCRbeta analysis as frozen whole blood, isolated PBMCs, or DNA extracted from either sample type. These data belong to a study of blood T cell repertoires in COVID-19 (dated by TCRdb to 2020 to 2022). Concerning the study at large: Collaborator samples came from the United States, Italy and Spain and covered acute and convalescent phases of COVID-19. Where available, HLA class I and class II types were obtained from metadata supplied by the sample provider rather than from assay-based typing. A de-identified subject ID, COVID-19 status, age in years and sex were almost always included in the sample metadata. A freely available public database, intended as a resource for researchers studying the immune response to SARS-CoV-2, is where the repertoires were released. The samples were drawn from two sources: the first 160 participants of the ongoing ImmuneRACE study, and 1,254 subjects contributed by 6 global collaborators. The dataset comprised deeply sampled blood TCRbeta repertoires from subjects exposed to, actively infected with, or recovered from COVID-19. The material from the prospective study consisted of cDNA or gDNA derived from T cells, B-cell-depleted T cells, or PBMCs.

TCRbeta CDR3 regions were amplified from genomic DNA by means of the immunoSEQ Assay, a bias-controlled multiplex PCR. Turning to the authors' computational methods: The number of nucleated cells in each sample was estimated from the amplification of reference gene primers within the assay. To quantify the absolute abundance of each unique TCRbeta CDR3 rearrangement, sequence reads were collapsed and filtered. Productive Simpson clonality was computed per sample as the square root of Simpson's diversity index over productive rearrangements. TCRdb re-hosts the immuneACCESS table, in-frame sequences only. Its copies lack some clones; in the studies checked, an unresolved V gene accounts for under half of them, and the cause for the rest is not known. V and J calls plus clone size are reproduced from that table; the DNA served to infer D and trimming. The sample table shows around 140,000 clones, and approximately 88% are seen once. About 10% of the sample rests with the top ten.

The research as a whole found: The quantity of clinical and demographic metadata differed by source and by participant and was supplied without curation.

Between the V and J ends, shortened by 1 base and 2 bases respectively, the junction contains 11 bases. From a lookup of the germline V gene, CDR1 and CDR2 are SGHRS and YFSETQ. From the cysteine up to the phenylalanine, the CDR3 has a length of 15 residues. Kept here is only the CDR3 DNA, which spans 45 bases and is read in frame from base 1. The TCR was taken from a man in his fifties or sixties with active or convalescent COVID-19. The rearranged chain carries TRBV5-1 and TRBJ2-3; TRBD2 might be the D gene, on 5 matching bases. Sequencing was performed on peripheral blood. The CDR3 protein is CASSLQAAATDTQYF. The DNA sequence is given as TGCGCCAGCAGCTTGCAAGCGGCCGCCACAGATACGCAGTATTTT.